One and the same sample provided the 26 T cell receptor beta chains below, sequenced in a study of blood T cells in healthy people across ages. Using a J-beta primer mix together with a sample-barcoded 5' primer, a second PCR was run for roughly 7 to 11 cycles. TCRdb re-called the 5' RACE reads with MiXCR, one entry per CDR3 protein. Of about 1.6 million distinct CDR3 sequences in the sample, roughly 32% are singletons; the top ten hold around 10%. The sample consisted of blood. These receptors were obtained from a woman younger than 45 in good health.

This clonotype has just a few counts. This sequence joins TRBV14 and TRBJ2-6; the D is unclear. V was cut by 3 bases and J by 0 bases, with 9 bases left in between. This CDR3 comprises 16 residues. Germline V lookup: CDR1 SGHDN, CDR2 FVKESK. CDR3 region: CASSQLSSSGANVLTF. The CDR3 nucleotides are TGTGCCAGCAGCCAGCTGTCCTCCTCTGGGGCCAACGTCCTGACTTTC.

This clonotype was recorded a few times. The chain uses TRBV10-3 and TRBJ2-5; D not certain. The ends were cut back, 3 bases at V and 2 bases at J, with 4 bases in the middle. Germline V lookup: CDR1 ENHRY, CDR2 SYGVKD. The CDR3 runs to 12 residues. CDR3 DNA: TGTGCCATCAGTGACCCTCAAGAGACCCAGTACTTC. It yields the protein CAISDPQETQYF.

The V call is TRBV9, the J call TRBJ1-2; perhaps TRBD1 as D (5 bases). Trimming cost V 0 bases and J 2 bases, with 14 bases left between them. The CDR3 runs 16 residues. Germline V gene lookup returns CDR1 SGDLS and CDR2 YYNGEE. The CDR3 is CASSVGAGALNYGYTF. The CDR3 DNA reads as TGTGCCAGCAGCGTAGGGGCTGGGGCGTTGAACTATGGCTACACCTTC.

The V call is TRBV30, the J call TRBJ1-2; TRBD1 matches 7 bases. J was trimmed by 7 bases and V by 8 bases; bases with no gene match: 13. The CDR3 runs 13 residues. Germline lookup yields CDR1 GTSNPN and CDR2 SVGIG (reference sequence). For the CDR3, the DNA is TGTGCCAGCGGGACAGATACTTTCTGTGGCTACACCTTC. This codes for CASGTDTFCGYTF.

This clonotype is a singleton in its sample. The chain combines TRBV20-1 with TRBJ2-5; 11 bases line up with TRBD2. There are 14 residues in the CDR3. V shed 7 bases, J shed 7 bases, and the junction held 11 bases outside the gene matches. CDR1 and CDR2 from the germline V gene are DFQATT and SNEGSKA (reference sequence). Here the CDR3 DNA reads TGCAGTGAGAAAGGGACTAGCGGAGGGGGGACCCAGTACTTC. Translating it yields CSEKGTSGGGTQYF.

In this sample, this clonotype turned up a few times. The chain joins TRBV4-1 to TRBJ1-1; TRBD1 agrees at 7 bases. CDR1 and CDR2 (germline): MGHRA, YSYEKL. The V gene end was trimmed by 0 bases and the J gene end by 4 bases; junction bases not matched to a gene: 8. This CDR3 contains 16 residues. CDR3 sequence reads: CASSQERGQFITEAFF. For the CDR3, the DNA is TGCGCCAGCAGCCAAGAACGGGGACAGTTCATCACTGAAGCTTTCTTT.

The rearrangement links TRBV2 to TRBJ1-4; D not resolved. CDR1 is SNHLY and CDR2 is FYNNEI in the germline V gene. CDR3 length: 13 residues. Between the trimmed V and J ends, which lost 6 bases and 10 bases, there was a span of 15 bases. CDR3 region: CASRIQPEGKLFF. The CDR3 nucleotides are TGTGCCAGCAGGATCCAACCCGAGGGAAAACTGTTTTTT.

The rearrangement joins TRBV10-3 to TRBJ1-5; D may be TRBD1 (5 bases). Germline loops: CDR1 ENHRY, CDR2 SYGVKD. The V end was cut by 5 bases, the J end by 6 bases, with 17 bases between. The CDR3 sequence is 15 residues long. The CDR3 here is CAISNGTGVSQPQHF. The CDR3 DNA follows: TGTGCCATCAGTAACGGGACCGGTGTATCTCAGCCCCAGCATTTT.

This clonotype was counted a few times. DNA for the CDR3: TGTGCCATCAGTGAGTCGGTAAGCGGGACGAGCACAGATACGCAGTATTTT. This gives the protein CAISESVSGTSTDTQYF. V is TRBV10-3 and J is TRBJ2-3; 7 bases map to TRBD2. The CDR3 totals 17 residues. Germline values: CDR1 ENHRY, CDR2 SYGVKD. The junction had 6 bases not matched to a gene; V was cut back by 0 bases and J by 0 bases.

CDR3 in DNA: TGTGCCAGCAGCACCCTCACTGGGCAGCCCCAGCATTTT. It translates to CASSTLTGQPQHF. This chain uses TRBV27 with TRBJ1-5; the D is unclear. The V end lost 6 bases, the J end lost 7 bases, and 13 bases lay between the germline ends. The CDR3 runs to 13 residues. The germline V gene has CDR1 MNHEY and CDR2 SMNVEV (reference sequence).

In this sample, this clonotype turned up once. The CDR3 protein is CASREDPTDYEQYF. CDR3 DNA sequence: TGTGCCAGCAGGGAGGACCCCACCGACTACGAGCAGTACTTC. This chain connects TRBV6-6 to TRBJ2-7, with a possible D match to TRBD2 (5 bases). The CDR3 sequence is 14 residues long. Germline CDR1 and CDR2: MNHNY and SVGAGI (reference sequence). V shed 6 bases and J shed 3 bases, with 15 bases lying between them.

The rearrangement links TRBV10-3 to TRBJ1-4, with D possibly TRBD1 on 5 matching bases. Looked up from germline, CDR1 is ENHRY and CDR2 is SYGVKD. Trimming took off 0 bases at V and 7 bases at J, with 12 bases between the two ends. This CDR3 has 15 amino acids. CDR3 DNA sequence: TGTGCCATCAGTGAGTCGGGGGGGGACGCTGAAAAACTGTTTTTT. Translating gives CAISESGGDAEKLFF.

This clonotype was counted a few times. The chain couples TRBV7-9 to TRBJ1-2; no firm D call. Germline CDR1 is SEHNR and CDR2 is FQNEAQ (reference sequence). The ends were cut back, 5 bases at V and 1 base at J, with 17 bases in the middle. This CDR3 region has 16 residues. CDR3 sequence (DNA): TGTGCCAGCAGCACGCCTGACACCGACGATAACTATGGCTACACCTTC. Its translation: CASSTPDTDDNYGYTF.

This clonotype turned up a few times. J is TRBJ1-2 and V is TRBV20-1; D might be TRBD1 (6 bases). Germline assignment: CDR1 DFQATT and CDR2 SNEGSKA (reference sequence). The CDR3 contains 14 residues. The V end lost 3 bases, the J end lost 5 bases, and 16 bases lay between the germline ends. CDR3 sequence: CSARRLGQWYGYTF. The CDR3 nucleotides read TGCAGTGCTAGGCGGCTAGGACAGTGGTATGGCTACACCTTC.

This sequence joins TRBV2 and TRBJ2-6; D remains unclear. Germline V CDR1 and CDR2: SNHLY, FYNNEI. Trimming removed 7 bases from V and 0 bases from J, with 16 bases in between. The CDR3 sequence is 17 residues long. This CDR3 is CASMELAKDSGANVLTF. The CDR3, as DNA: TGTGCCAGCATGGAGTTAGCTAAGGACTCTGGGGCCAACGTCCTGACTTTC.

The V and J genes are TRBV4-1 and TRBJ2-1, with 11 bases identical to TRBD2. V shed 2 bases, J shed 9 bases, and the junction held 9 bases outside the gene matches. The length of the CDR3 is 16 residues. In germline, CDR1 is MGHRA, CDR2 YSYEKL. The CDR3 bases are TGCGCCAGCAGCCAATATGGAACTAGCGGGAGAGGTGAGCAGTTCTTC. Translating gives CASSQYGTSGRGEQFF.

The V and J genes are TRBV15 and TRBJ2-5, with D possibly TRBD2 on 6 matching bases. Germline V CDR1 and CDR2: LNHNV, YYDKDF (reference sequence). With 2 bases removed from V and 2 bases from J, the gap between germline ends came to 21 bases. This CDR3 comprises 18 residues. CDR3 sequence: CATSRPGVGVAAQETQYF. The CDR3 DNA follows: TGTGCCACCAGCAGACCGGGGGTTGGTGTAGCGGCACAAGAGACCCAGTACTTC.

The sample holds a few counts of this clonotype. The CDR3 loop reads CASNSRTSGKETQYF. As DNA, the CDR3 is TGTGCCAGCAACTCCCGGACTAGCGGGAAAGAGACCCAGTACTTC. The V and J genes are TRBV13 and TRBJ2-5; 12 bases line up with TRBD2. V lost 7 bases and J lost 3; bases outside the gene matches: 6. The CDR3 covers 15 residues. Germline V gives CDR1 PRHDT, CDR2 FYEKMQ (reference sequence).

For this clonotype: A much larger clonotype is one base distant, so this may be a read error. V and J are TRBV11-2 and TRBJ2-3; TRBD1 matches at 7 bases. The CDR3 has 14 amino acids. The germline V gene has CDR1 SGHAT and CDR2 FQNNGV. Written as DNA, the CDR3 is TGTGCCAGCAGCTCCCAGGGGGTCGGAGATGCGCAGTATTTT. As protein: CASSSQGVGDAQYF.

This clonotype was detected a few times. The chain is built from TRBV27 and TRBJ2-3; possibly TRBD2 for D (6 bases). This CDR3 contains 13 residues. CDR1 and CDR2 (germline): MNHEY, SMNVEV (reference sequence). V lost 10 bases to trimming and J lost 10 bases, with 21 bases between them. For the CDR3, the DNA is TGTGCCATAGGGGACTCTCGTTTTCAGCCGCAGTATTTT. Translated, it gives CAIGDSRFQPQYF.

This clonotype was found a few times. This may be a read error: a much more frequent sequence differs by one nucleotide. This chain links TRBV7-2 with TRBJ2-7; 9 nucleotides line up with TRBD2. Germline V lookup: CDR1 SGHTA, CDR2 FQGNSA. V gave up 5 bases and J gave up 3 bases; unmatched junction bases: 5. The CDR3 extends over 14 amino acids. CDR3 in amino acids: CASSPSGIVYEQYF. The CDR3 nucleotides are TGTGCCAGCAGCCCTAGCGGGATAGTCTACGAGCAGTACTTC.

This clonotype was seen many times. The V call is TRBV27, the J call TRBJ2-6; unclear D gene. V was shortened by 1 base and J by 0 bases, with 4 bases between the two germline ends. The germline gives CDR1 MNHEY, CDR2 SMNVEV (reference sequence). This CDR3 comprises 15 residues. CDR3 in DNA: TGTGCCAGCAGTTTATACGTCTCTGGGGCCAACGTCCTGACTTTC. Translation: CASSLYVSGANVLTF.

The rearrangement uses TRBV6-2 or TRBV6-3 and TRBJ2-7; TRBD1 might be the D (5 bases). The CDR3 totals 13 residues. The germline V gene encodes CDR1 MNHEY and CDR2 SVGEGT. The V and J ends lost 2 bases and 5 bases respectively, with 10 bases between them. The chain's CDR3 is CASSYIQGDEQYF. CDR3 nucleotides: TGTGCCAGCAGTTACATCCAGGGCGACGAGCAGTACTTC.

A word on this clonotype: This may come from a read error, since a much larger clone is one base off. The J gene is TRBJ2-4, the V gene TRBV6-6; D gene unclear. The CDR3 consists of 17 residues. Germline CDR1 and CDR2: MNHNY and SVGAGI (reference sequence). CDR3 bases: TGTGCCAGCAGTTACTCAATGGATGGGTTAGCCAAAAAGATTCAGTACTTC. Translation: CASSYSMDGLAKKIQYF.

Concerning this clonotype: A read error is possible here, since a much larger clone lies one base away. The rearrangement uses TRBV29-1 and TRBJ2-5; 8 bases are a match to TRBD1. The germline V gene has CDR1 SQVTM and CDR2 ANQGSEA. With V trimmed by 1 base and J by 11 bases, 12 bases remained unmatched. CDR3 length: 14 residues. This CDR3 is CSVEGGQAPNEQYF. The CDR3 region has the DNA TGCAGCGTTGAAGGGGGACAGGCCCCCAATGAGCAGTACTTC.

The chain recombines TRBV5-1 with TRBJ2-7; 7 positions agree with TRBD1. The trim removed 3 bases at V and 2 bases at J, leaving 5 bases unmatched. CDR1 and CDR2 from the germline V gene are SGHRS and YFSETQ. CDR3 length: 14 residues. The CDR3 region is CASSWTGTPYEQYF. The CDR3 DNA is TGCGCCAGCAGCTGGACAGGAACACCCTACGAGCAGTACTTC.